The clone carrying this T cell receptor beta chain was counted a few times. The antigen is not known. This specimen comes from a study of blood T cells in healthy people across ages. The authors ran a second PCR of about 6 to 11 cycles using a sample-barcoded 5' primer and a J-beta primer mix. Using its own MiXCR run on the 5' RACE reads, TCRdb lists one record per CDR3 protein. The data contain around 800,000 distinct CDR3 sequences, about 59% of them singletons. The study isolated at least 7 million PBMCs from each sample. Total RNA, at least 5 micrograms per sample, was extracted from PBMCs. Study results and caveats: Observed TCR beta diversity showed a strong correlation with the percentage of naive T cells as measured by flow cytometry. Unknown CMV status may confound age-related changes in expanded clones.

Germline V lookup: CDR1 LGHNA, CDR2 YSLEER. V was clipped by 3 bases and J by 3 bases; unmatched bases: 4. The CDR3 spans 16 residues. Sequences were obtained from blood. The TCR was taken from a man younger than 45 in good health. The chain recombines TRBV4-3 with TRBJ2-3; TRBD2 matches at 12 bases. This chain's CDR3 is CASSQMTSGGTDTQYF. The CDR3 DNA follows: TGCGCCAGCAGCCAGATGACTAGCGGGGGAACAGATACGCAGTATTTT.